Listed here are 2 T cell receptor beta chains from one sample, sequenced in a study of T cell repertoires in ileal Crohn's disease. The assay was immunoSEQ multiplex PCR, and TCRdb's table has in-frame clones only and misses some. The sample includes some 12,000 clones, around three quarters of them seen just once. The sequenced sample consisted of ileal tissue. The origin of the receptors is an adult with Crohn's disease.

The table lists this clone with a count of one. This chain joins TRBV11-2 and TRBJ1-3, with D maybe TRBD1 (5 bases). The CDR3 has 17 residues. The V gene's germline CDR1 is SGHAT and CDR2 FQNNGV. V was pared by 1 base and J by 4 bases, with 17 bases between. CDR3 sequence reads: CASSLGHGRVSGNTIYF. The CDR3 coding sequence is TGTGCCAGCAGCTTAGGGCACGGCAGGGTCTCCGGAAACACCATATATTTT.

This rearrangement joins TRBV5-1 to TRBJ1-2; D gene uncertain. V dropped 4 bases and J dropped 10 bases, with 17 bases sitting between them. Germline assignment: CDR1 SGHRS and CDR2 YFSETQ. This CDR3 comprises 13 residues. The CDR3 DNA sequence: TGCGCCAGCAGCGTAAGAACAGACGGATTCTACACCTTC. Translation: CASSVRTDGFYTF.